This T cell receptor (beta chain) was found in a study of blood T cell repertoires in COVID-19. About the research overall: Collection of acute and convalescent COVID-19 samples took place in the United States, Italy and Spain.

This clone came up once. From germline, CDR1 is SEHNR and CDR2 FQNEAQ (reference sequence). V was cut by 3 bases and J by 5 bases, with 11 bases left in between. This CDR3 region has 14 residues. The assay was immunoSEQ multiplex PCR, and TCRdb's table has in-frame clones only and misses some. The table has roughly 150,000 clones, around 90% seen once. The source is a man aged 18 to 35 with COVID-19, enrolled during active disease. The rearrangement joins TRBV7-9 to TRBJ1-3; D is possibly TRBD1 (6 bases). Source material: peripheral blood. The CDR3 bases are TGTGCCAGCAGCTTGAGGGGGTCGAGAAACACCATATATTTT. Protein product: CASSLRGSRNTIYF.